This T cell receptor beta chain was sequenced in a study of graft-versus-host responses after intestinal transplantation. Across the study: Transplant recipients had multivisceral, liver-intestinal, or isolated intestinal grafts. Anti-thymocyte globulin induction was given to all recipients, followed by tacrolimus and steroids for 3 to 4 years.

Sequenced by immunoSEQ multiplex PCR; TCRdb stores in-frame clones only, minus some. The sample includes 84,000 or so clones, 80% to 95% seen only once; the top ten take less than 1.5%. Study results and caveats: GvH clone levels peaked in circulation, and this peak was associated with early post-transplant HvG declines. Some GvH clones appeared in ileal mucosa or blood before recipient bone marrow.

V shed 3 bases and J shed 5 bases, with 11 bases lying between them. There are 15 residues in the CDR3. CDR1 is MGHRA, CDR2 YSYEKL, per germline. For this clone: The antigen remains unidentified.

This sample comprised unstimulated CD8+ T cells sorted from spleen or lymph node cells, obtained before transplant. The rearrangement uses TRBV4-1 and TRBJ1-6; D unclear. The TCR originated in a human donor who was the organ donor for an intestinal transplant. The CDR3, as DNA: TGCGCCAGCAGCCACACTCCAGCGGATAATTCACCCCTCCACTTT. This gives the protein CASSHTPADNSPLHF.